Detailed here is one T cell receptor (beta chain). The target of this receptor is not known. No quality values exist for individual bases; no much larger clone is one base distant. The cohort consisted of 650 to 850 healthy bone marrow donors. All cohort members were sampled while nominally healthy, although unrecorded immune exposures were likely present. The donor was CMV seronegative and belonged to the group of 380 or so seronegative cohort members. A peripheral blood sample was collected from each donor, and TCR beta sequencing was performed on peripheral blood mononuclear cells. Genomic DNA extraction from the blood cell samples was performed with the Qiagen DNeasy Blood Extraction Kit. This specimen belongs to a study of cytomegalovirus exposure and HLA in healthy donors (dated by TCRdb to 2015 to 2018). Looking at the study overall: An earlier analysis of more than 550 of the donors reported about 300 Gb of sequence data and 117 million unique TCR beta sequences obtained from roughly 170 million T cells. Rather than using new phenotypic data, the later analysis identified candidate immune exposures from TCR beta sequences and from how often those sequences occurred across donors. Of the approximately 400 genotyped donors, roughly 85% fell in the genetic ancestry cluster associated with self-reported Caucasian donors. Because of strong linkage in the cohort, a few DR-DQ haplotypes were treated as single units for association and clustering. Genome-wide SNP genotypes for about 55% of the 666 donors were used in a later genetic analysis, which treated that subset as a discovery cohort. In a later analysis, previously published TCR beta repertoires from some 640 donors were re-analyzed and high-resolution HLA genotyping was added so that TCR occurrence patterns could be studied. Typing coverage varied by locus: roughly 629-640 donors for A, B, C, DRB1 and DQB1; roughly 500 for DQA1; more than 600 for DPA1; 400 to 480 for DPB1. HLA typing included class I and class II loci at four-digit resolution. A separate validation cohort of roughly 130 different subjects was used in addition to the 666-subject first cohort. All discovery cohort repertoires had been generated using a single sequencing platform. Alongside the repertoire data, information on donor age, sex, ethnicity and CMV serostatus was compiled. An earlier analysis of 450 to 750 of the donors used high-throughput TCR beta sequencing to judge whether each TCR beta V gene segment behaved as functional or pseudogenic. About 300 gigabases of sequencing data and 70 million to 100 million unique TCR sequences were included in an early release covering over 600 HLA-typed donors. The T cell repertoires of 666 subjects were profiled by immunosequencing and related to cytomegalovirus serostatus. The study combined high-throughput TCR immunosequencing, statistical association of individual TCRs with disease status, and machine learning to predict cytomegalovirus infection status. The study aimed to test whether cataloging public T cell receptors could reveal signatures of past pathogen exposure. On average, roughly 250,000 unique TCR beta nucleotide sequences were sequenced per donor among 300 to 500 genotyped donors of the cohort, with roughly 19% of those sequences being non-productive. Findings and caveats that apply to the study as a whole: Strong co-occurrence of HLA alleles, especially DR and DQ, made assigning TCR associations to individual alleles difficult. Three of the identified cytomegalovirus-associated TCR beta chains were confirmed in vitro to be specific for cytomegalovirus antigens. A cluster of highly shared sequence variants was judged likely to be a technical artifact of the sequencing pipeline. A later analysis reported that several top co-occurrence clusters appeared linked to parvovirus B19, influenza, CMV and Epstein-Barr virus. A further reported finding was that TCR beta sequences accurately predicted the HLA-A and HLA-B alleles for most subjects in the first cohort. Because counts were too low, under 20 rarely observed V segments, including chromosome 9 orphons, were left out of the earlier analysis of approximately 580 of the donors. The authors suggested that the approach could potentially be generalized to other disease states and immunological phenotypes. Linkage disequilibrium might explain the correlated functional status among segregating V segments, but an unknown experimental factor could not be excluded. The cohort was sequenced for TCR beta chains only, and without alpha or paired-chain data the features that could be detected were limited. At a false discovery rate of 0.05, a later analysis linked some 18,000 TCR beta sequences to specific HLA alleles. Most CMV-associated TCR beta chains appeared to be HLA-restricted in a later analysis, and the HLA associations seemed to be driven largely by CMV exposure. In an earlier analysis of around 500 of the donors, most TCR beta V segments appeared in productive rearrangements about 90% or about 30% of the time, broadly matching IMGT annotations. While some public TCRs were present in many individuals, most TCR sequences turned up only very rarely across donors. According to a later genetic analysis, donors in an Asian-associated ancestry cluster had fewer N-insertions in productive TCRs than the approximately 630-donor mean. A later analysis found that TCR association rates varied across HLA loci, with DRB1 alleles showing the most associated TCRs and HLA-C alleles the fewest. Because HLA typing was unavailable for some donors at each locus, only the typed subset was used in association tests. V-gene and J-gene trimming of TCR beta chains was associated with a missense DCLRE1C variant in a later genetic analysis, and the association was replicated in an independent cohort. The presence/absence analyses assumed that sequencing depth was roughly uniform across donors, and that assumption may not be true. The study gave a list of under 200 TCR beta chains associated with cytomegalovirus. The 87-base-pair reads could not distinguish some IMGT-functional V segments, including TRBV6-2 and TRBV6-3, so those segments were excluded. Compared with equally common non-associated chains, HLA-associated TCR beta chains in a later analysis were more clonally expanded and had lower generation probabilities. For the cohort, immune exposure information was limited to CMV serostatus. Cytomegalovirus status was reported to be diagnosed by the classifier with high specificity and sensitivity in both the original and validation cohorts.

The CDR3 sequence holds 16 residues, the cysteine and phenylalanine included. The DNA shown is the 48-base CDR3, in frame from base 1. The germline V gene (reference sequence) supplies CDR1 LNHDA and CDR2 SQIVND. Germline trimming: 3 bases from V, 7 bases from J; junction bases outside gene matches: 10. Library creation used the immunoSEQ multiplex PCR assay. For the multiplex PCR, a mixture combining 60 forward primers for TCR Vbeta segments and 13 reverse primers for TCR Jbeta segments was used. The CDR3 region of rearranged TCR beta genes was amplified from genomic DNA by a multiplex PCR assay. The amplified TCR beta libraries were sequenced on the Illumina HiSeq System as 87-base-pair reads. The original methods were these. Across the roughly 670 repertoires, a later analysis counted 80 million or so unique TCR beta chains, roughly 11 million of which were shared by at least two donors. Raw reads were error-corrected and collapsed into unique sequences by a nearest-neighbor algorithm in which closely related sequences were merged to remove PCR and sequencing errors. CDR3 sequences were aligned to IMGT reference sequences to assign V, D and J gene segments. For a sequence to be retained, a match of at least six nucleotides to both a V gene segment and a J gene segment was required. A rearrangement was called productive if the CDR3 had no stop codons and remained in frame with V and J, and every other rearrangement was called non-productive. Following IMGT convention, CDR3 was defined as the stretch from the second conserved V-encoded cysteine to the conserved J-encoded phenylalanine. In an earlier analysis of around 640 of the donors, sequences lacking an unambiguous match to a single V gene segment were excluded. In an earlier analysis of 500 to 750 of the donors, V segments were called functional above 56.7% productive rearrangements and were called segregating when the between-donor standard deviation exceeded 5%. A statistical classification framework was developed to diagnose cytomegalovirus status using the catalog of TCR beta chain sequences. A later analysis assigned V and J genes by comparing TCR nucleotide sequences with IMGT/GENE-DB human TR gene sequences. The TCRdist pipeline was used in a later analysis to assign CDR3 sequences and most-parsimonious VDJ recombination scenarios. A later analysis defined each TCR beta chain by its CDR3 amino acid sequence plus V-gene family, and excluded reads lacking a unique V-gene family. As a way to deal with suspected cross-contamination and a sequencing artifact, a later analysis dropped hundreds of nucleotide sequences that were highly shared and had low generation probability. In a later analysis, a clonal expansion index was calculated for each public chain from normalized within-repertoire ranks of inferred template counts. A later analysis computed generation probabilities with a VDJ recombination model fitted to out-of-frame rearrangements, and checked the results against IGoR. A later analysis scored TCR-TCR, TCR-HLA and TCR-CMV co-occurrence with hypergeometric tests, applying a repertoire-size bias correction to TCR pairs. A later analysis estimated false discovery rates by permuting HLA or CMV assignments 20 times. In a later analysis, co-occurring TCRs were grouped using DBSCAN, with TCRdist sequence similarity added in when clustering inside HLA-allele-positive subsets. Repertoires with fewer than 30,000 or more than 120,000 public chains were left out of co-occurrence clustering, as were roughly five repertoires with anomalous nucleotide sharing. TCRdb took this table from immuneACCESS and kept in-frame rearrangements with V and J called. Such tables lack part of the clones; where checked against another copy, unresolved V genes explain under half of the gap, and the rest is unexplained. V, J and clone size were drawn from that table, and D and trimming were deduced from the DNA. This sample comprises 100,000 to 150,000 clones, roughly 78% of them detected only once. The ten biggest clones cover 3% to 4% of the sample.

The rearrangement joined TRBV19 to TRBJ2-1; 9 nucleotides in the junction match TRBD2. The material sequenced was PBMCs. The origin of this receptor is a young man in good health and CMV-seronegative. The encoded CDR3 is CASSIRGGGARNEQFF. In nucleotide form, the sequence is TGTGCCAGTAGTATTAGGGGCGGGGGGGCTAGAAATGAGCAGTTCTTC.